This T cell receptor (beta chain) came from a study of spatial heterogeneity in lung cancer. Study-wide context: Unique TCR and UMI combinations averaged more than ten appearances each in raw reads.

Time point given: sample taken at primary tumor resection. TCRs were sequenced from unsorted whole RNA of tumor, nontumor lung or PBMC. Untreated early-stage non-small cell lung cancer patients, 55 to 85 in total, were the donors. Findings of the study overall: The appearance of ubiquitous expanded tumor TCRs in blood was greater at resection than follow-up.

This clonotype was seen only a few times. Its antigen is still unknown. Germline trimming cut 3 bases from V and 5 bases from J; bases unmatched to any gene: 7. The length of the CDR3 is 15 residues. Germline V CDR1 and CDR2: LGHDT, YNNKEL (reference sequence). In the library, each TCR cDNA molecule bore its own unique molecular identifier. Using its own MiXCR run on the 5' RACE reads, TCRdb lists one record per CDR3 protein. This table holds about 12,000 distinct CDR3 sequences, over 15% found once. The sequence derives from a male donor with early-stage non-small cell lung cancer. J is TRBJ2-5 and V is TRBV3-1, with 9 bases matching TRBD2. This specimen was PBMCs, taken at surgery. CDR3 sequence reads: CASSHLAGVEETQYF. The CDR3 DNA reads TGTGCCAGCAGCCATTTAGCGGGAGTTGAGGAGACCCAGTACTTC.